This record covers a single TCR beta chain. The antigen is not known. The sample comes from a study of shared clonotypes between healthy human individuals. Whole-study results and caveats: Blood was the sole source, and tissue repertoires probably differ. With a handful of donors compared, roughly 5% of naive CD4 clonotypes were shared.

When replicate PCRs were run on sorted subsets, they used approximately 0.2 ug DNA, some 33,000 T cell genomes. Generated by immunoSEQ multiplex PCR, the TCRdb table keeps only in-frame clones and is missing some. The table shows hundreds of thousands of clones, with roughly 98% occurring only once. Naivety among CD8 cells was defined by CD45RO negativity and positive CCR7 selection, thereby excluding terminally differentiated effector memory CD45RA+ cells. Caucasian adults residing in Nashville, Tennessee made up all the donors. This CDR3 region has 14 residues. The V end lost 5 bases, the J end lost 6 bases, and 13 bases lay between the germline ends. Germline CDR1 SGHVS, CDR2 FNYEAQ.

The sequencing input was naive CD8+ T cells sorted from blood. The receptor comes from a man aged 30 to 39 in good health. The V gene is TRBV7-6, the J gene TRBJ2-2, with TRBD2 as a possible D gene (6 bases). The CDR3 DNA reads TGTGCCAGCAGCCCACGAGGGAGGTCCGGGGAGCTGTTTTTT. Its protein product is CASSPRGRSGELFF.